These 29 T cell receptor beta chains came from one sample sequenced in a study of Ad26.COV2.S vaccination and SARS-CoV-2 variants. The treatment is: roughly 20 received Ad26.COV2.S at low or high dose, single or two shots; roughly five received placebo; per-sample allocation not given. Sampling was performed 63 days after the first vaccine or placebo injection. Using immunoSEQ multiplex PCR, the repertoire was profiled, and TCRdb retains in-frame clones only, with some absent. The top ten hold 6.4% of the sample, which has hundreds of thousands of clones, about 88% seen once. The material was peripheral blood, obtained in a trial of Ad26.COV2.S vaccine versus placebo. The receptors were sampled from a person between 18 and 59 years old who received the Ad26.COV2.S COVID-19 vaccine or a placebo.

The chain carries TRBV9 and TRBJ2-1, with D uncertain. CDR1 is SGDLS and CDR2 is YYNGEE in the germline V gene. The ends were cut back, 0 bases at V and 6 bases at J, with 7 bases in the middle. CDR3 length: 13 residues. CDR3 sequence (DNA): TGTGCCAGCAGCGTAGTGGGCCCCAATGAGCAGTTCTTC. Translation: CASSVVGPNEQFF.

This rearrangement joins TRBV4-1 to TRBJ1-1; D ambiguous. In germline, CDR1 is MGHRA, CDR2 YSYEKL. Deletions cut 0 bases from V and 4 bases from J, with 15 bases between. This CDR3 is built from 16 residues. CDR3 sequence reads: CASSQDLPRSRTEAFF. Written as DNA, the CDR3 is TGCGCCAGCAGCCAAGACCTGCCACGGTCGCGCACTGAAGCTTTCTTT.

The chain carries TRBV4-3 and TRBJ2-2; D not certain. The germline gives CDR1 LGHNA, CDR2 YSLEER. This CDR3 has 16 amino acids. V was trimmed by 1 base and J by 4 bases, leaving 13 bases between them. This CDR3 reads CASSQAPTVSTGELFF. The CDR3 coding sequence is TGCGCCAGCAGCCAAGCGCCCACAGTTAGCACCGGGGAGCTGTTTTTT.

The gene calls are TRBV29-1 and TRBJ2-3; tentative D call: TRBD2 (6 bases). Germline values: CDR1 SQVTM, CDR2 ANQGSEA. The CDR3 is 13 residues long. Deletions cut 6 bases from V and 4 bases from J, with 14 bases between. The DNA of the CDR3 is TGCAGCGTCCGGCGGGATATCGCAGATACGCAGTATTTT. As protein: CSVRRDIADTQYF.

J is TRBJ2-1 and V is TRBV24-1; TRBD1 matches at 9 bases. The germline gives CDR1 KGHDR, CDR2 SFDVKD. The CDR3 loop spans 17 amino acids. V dropped 3 bases and J dropped 5; count of bases not matched to a gene: 10. The CDR3 sequence is CATSDPGGTGLDNEQFF. The CDR3 nucleotides read TGTGCCACCAGTGATCCCGGCGGGACAGGGCTGGACAATGAGCAGTTCTTC.

The chain is built from TRBV20-1 and TRBJ2-1; D possibly matches TRBD1 or TRBD2 (5 bases each). Germline V gives CDR1 DFQATT, CDR2 SNEGSKA (reference sequence). V dropped 4 bases and J dropped 6 bases, with 7 bases sitting between them. The CDR3 has 11 residues. The chain's CDR3 is CSAMGVNEQFF. CDR3 nucleotide sequence: TGCAGTGCTATGGGGGTCAATGAGCAGTTCTTC.

The rearrangement uses TRBV30 and TRBJ2-7; possibly TRBD1 or TRBD2 for D (5 bases each). The V gene's germline CDR1 is GTSNPN and CDR2 SVGIG (reference sequence). The CDR3 consists of 13 residues. Trimming took 1 base from V and 0 from J, leaving 7 bases between them. The CDR3: CAWSEGSSYEQYF. CDR3 sequence (DNA): TGTGCCTGGAGTGAGGGGAGCTCCTACGAGCAGTACTTC.

The V call is TRBV7-9, the J call TRBJ2-3, with D possibly TRBD1 on 6 matching bases. Germline assignment: CDR1 SEHNR and CDR2 FQNEAQ (reference sequence). Trimming took off 2 bases at V and 3 bases at J, with 12 bases between the two ends. The length of the CDR3 is 15 residues. CDR3 residues: CASSLPDSRTDTQYF. In DNA form, the CDR3 reads TGTGCCAGCAGCTTACCGGACAGTCGGACAGATACGCAGTATTTT.

The chain carries TRBV27 and TRBJ1-1; D uncertain. CDR3 size: 14 residues. The V gene's germline CDR1 is MNHEY and CDR2 SMNVEV (reference sequence). With 1 base removed from V and 2 bases from J, the gap between germline ends came to 8 bases. This chain's CDR3 is CASSLFPGNTEAFF. The CDR3 DNA reads TGTGCCAGCAGTTTATTTCCGGGAAACACTGAAGCTTTCTTT.

The chain is built from TRBV27 and TRBJ2-7; D possibly corresponds to TRBD2 (5 bases). V was clipped by 8 bases and J by 5 bases, with 25 bases between them. Germline lookup yields CDR1 MNHEY and CDR2 SMNVEV (reference sequence). This CDR3 is 16 amino acids long. CDR3 region: CASRRPNAGRANEQYF. The CDR3 DNA reads as TGTGCCAGCCGCCGACCCAACGCCGGGCGGGCTAACGAGCAGTACTTC.

The chain couples TRBV19 to TRBJ2-1; perhaps D is TRBD1 or TRBD2 (6 bases each). Germline CDR1 LNHDA, CDR2 SQIVND (reference sequence). V lost 1 base, J lost 6 bases, and 7 bases lay in between. The CDR3 has 13 residues. CDR3 region: CASSIGGANEQFF. As DNA, the CDR3 is TGTGCCAGTAGTATAGGGGGGGCCAATGAGCAGTTCTTC.

This clone was found once. The chain combines TRBV29-1 with TRBJ1-2; 11 bases align to TRBD1. The trim removed 5 bases at V and 1 base at J, leaving 12 bases unmatched. This CDR3 has 17 amino acids. Germline V gene lookup returns CDR1 SQVTM and CDR2 ANQGSEA. CDR3 loop: CSVTTLGTGGDNYGYTF. Written as DNA, the CDR3 is TGCAGCGTTACTACGCTCGGGACAGGGGGGGATAACTATGGCTACACCTTC.

This chain uses TRBV6-6 with TRBJ1-2, with TRBD1 as a possible D gene (6 bases). The CDR3 loop spans 13 amino acids. Trimming took off 8 bases at V and 3 bases at J, with 13 bases between the two ends. CDR1 MNHNY and CDR2 SVGAGI come from the germline V gene (reference sequence). The CDR3 region is CASAQGPDYGYTF. CDR3 nucleotide sequence: TGTGCCAGCGCACAGGGACCAGACTATGGCTACACCTTC.

The chain has TRBV27 and TRBJ2-5, with 10 positions matching TRBD1. The length of the CDR3 is 17 residues. Losses at the gene ends were 5 bases for V and 4 bases for J; bases not matched to a gene: 13. In germline, CDR1 is MNHEY, CDR2 SMNVEV (reference sequence). CDR3 sequence (DNA): TGTGCCAGCAGTCCATTCCCCGACAGGGGGCAGGGAGAGACCCAGTACTTC. Residues: CASSPFPDRGQGETQYF.

This chain connects TRBV12-5 to TRBJ2-1, with 7 bases matching TRBD1. In germline, CDR1 is LGHNT, CDR2 FRNRAP. This CDR3 spans 15 amino acids. V shed 1 base and J 0 bases; nucleotides not matched to a gene: 0. The DNA for the CDR3 is TGTGCTAGTGGTTTGGGGGACAGCTCCTACAATGAGCAGTTCTTC. This gives the protein CASGLGDSSYNEQFF.

This chain connects TRBV27 to TRBJ1-4; D remains unclear. CDR1 and CDR2 (germline): MNHEY, SMNVEV (reference sequence). The CDR3 length is 13 residues. With 5 bases removed from V and 6 bases from J, the gap between germline ends came to 10 bases. The chain's CDR3 is CASSRQLDEKLFF. The CDR3 coding sequence is TGTGCCAGCAGTCGCCAGCTGGATGAAAAACTGTTTTTT.

There are a few counts of this clone. This chain joins TRBV15 and TRBJ2-7, with D possibly being TRBD1 (6 bases). The germline V gene has CDR1 LNHNV and CDR2 YYDKDF (reference sequence). The CDR3 sequence is 14 residues long. The V end was cut by 0 bases, the J end by 5 bases, with 11 bases between. The CDR3 DNA is TGTGCCACCAGCAGAGAACAGGGTGTAAACGAGCAGTACTTC. Residues: CATSREQGVNEQYF.

V usage is TRBV7-3 and J usage is TRBJ2-1; 11 bases agree with TRBD2. The V gene's germline CDR1 is SGHTA and CDR2 FQGTGA. V shed 3 bases and J 7 bases; nucleotides not matched to a gene: 5. The CDR3 totals 15 residues. The DNA of the CDR3 is TGTGCCAGCAGCTTCACTAGCGGGAGCTCTAATGAGCAGTTCTTC. Translation: CASSFTSGSSNEQFF.

The chain carries TRBV12-3 or TRBV12-4 and TRBJ2-5, with 8 bases lining up with TRBD1. V shed 6 bases, J shed 4 bases, and the junction held 4 bases outside the gene matches. The CDR3 runs to 13 residues. The CDR3 DNA is TGTGCCAGCAGCCAGGACAGGGCAGAGACCCAGTACTTC. As protein: CASSQDRAETQYF.

The chain employs TRBV12-3 or TRBV12-4 and TRBJ2-1; D not resolved. The germline V and J ends were trimmed by 4 bases and 10 bases, with 14 bases remaining between them. The CDR3 runs to 13 residues. The CDR3 protein is CASSYLLSSEQFF. The DNA for the CDR3 is TGTGCCAGCAGTTATCTCCTCTCAAGCGAGCAGTTCTTC.

The chain carries TRBV28 and TRBJ2-7; tentative D call: TRBD2 (5 bases). Deletions cut 2 bases from V and 2 bases from J, with 13 bases between. The CDR3 is made up of 15 amino acids. In germline, CDR1 is MDHEN, CDR2 SYDVKM. DNA for the CDR3: TGTGCCAGCAGTTTACGGTGGGAGCCGGCCTACGAGCAGTACTTC. Translated, it gives CASSLRWEPAYEQYF. The full variable domain, with the rest looked up from reference TRBV28 and TRBJ2-7, is DVKVTQSSRYLVKRTGEKVFLECVQDMDHENMFWYRQDPGLGLRLIYFSYDVKMKEKGDIPEGYSVSREKKERFSLILESASTNQTSMYLCASSLRWEPAYEQYFGPGTRLTVT.

This chain links TRBV2 with TRBJ1-5; 10 bases are shared with TRBD1. From germline, CDR1 is SNHLY and CDR2 FYNNEI. The V segment lost 7 bases and the J segment 3 bases; nucleotides outside the gene matches: 9. The CDR3 sequence is 16 residues long. The CDR3 spells CASNRVGTGDNQPQHF. The CDR3 bases are TGTGCCAGCAACAGAGTAGGGACAGGGGACAATCAGCCCCAGCATTTT.

The sample holds one count of this clone. The chain employs TRBV19 and TRBJ1-1; unclear D gene. Trimming stripped 7 bases from V and 5 bases from J, with 8 bases between. This CDR3 has 11 residues. Germline CDR1 and CDR2: LNHDA and SQIVND (reference sequence). The DNA of the CDR3 is TGTGCCAGTAAGGATGGAACTGAAGCTTTCTTT. This gives the protein CASKDGTEAFF.

This sequence joins TRBV30 and TRBJ1-2; D unclear. The length of the CDR3 is 15 residues. Trimming removed 3 bases from V and 1 base from J, with 15 bases in between. Germline V gene lookup returns CDR1 GTSNPN and CDR2 SVGIG (reference sequence). DNA of the CDR3: TGTGCCTGGAGAGGAAAAGGGCGAGTTAACTATGGCTACACCTTC. Encoded protein: CAWRGKGRVNYGYTF.

To note about this clone: Additional DNA sequences in this sample encode the identical CDR3. The chain employs TRBV27 and TRBJ2-1, with D possibly TRBD1 on 6 matching bases. The CDR3 extends over 14 amino acids. Trimming took off 5 bases at V and 3 bases at J, with 11 bases between the two ends. Germline V gives CDR1 MNHEY, CDR2 SMNVEV (reference sequence). DNA for the CDR3: TGTGCCAGCAGTCTTGGGACAAGCTACAATGAGCAGTTCTTC. Protein product: CASSLGTSYNEQFF.

This chain links TRBV13 with TRBJ1-3; D is possibly TRBD1 (5 bases). The CDR3 has 16 residues. The germline CDR1 and CDR2 sequences are PRHDT and FYEKMQ (reference sequence). The V end was cut by 3 bases, the J end by 4 bases, with 16 bases between. The chain's CDR3 is CASSFLLGGSGNTIYF. As DNA, the CDR3 is TGTGCCAGCAGCTTCCTCCTCGGGGGATCCGGAAACACCATATATTTT.

The rearrangement joins TRBV7-2 to TRBJ1-5, with D hard to call. Trimming left V 2 bases short and J 6 bases short, with 8 bases between. The germline V gene has CDR1 SGHTA and CDR2 FQGNSA. The CDR3 has 13 amino acids. In nucleotides, the CDR3 is TGTGCCAGCAGCTTAAGCCCCAGTCAGCCCCAGCATTTT. Its protein product is CASSLSPSQPQHF.

This clone was recorded only once. The J gene is TRBJ1-2, the V gene TRBV6-6; D call uncertain. CDR3 length equals 12 residues. V dropped 2 bases and J dropped 8 bases, with 9 bases sitting between them. From germline, CDR1 is MNHNY and CDR2 SVGAGI (reference sequence). The CDR3 bases are TGTGCCAGCAGTTACGATCCTTACGGCTACACCTTC. Its protein product is CASSYDPYGYTF.

The chain recombines TRBV13 with TRBJ2-3; maybe TRBD1 (6 bases). The CDR3 totals 15 residues. Trimming removed 3 bases at V and 2 bases at J, with 12 bases between. CDR1 is PRHDT and CDR2 is FYEKMQ in the germline V gene (reference sequence). Here the CDR3 reads CASSLRDRNTDTQYF. The DNA of the CDR3 is TGTGCCAGCAGCTTGCGTGACAGGAACACAGATACGCAGTATTTT.